This T cell receptor beta chain was found in a study of shared clonotypes between healthy human individuals. Findings and limits, study-wide: Across subsets, estimated richness was generally greater for naive than for memory populations. In having few donors, the study represented limited genetic and exposure-history diversity.

A remark on this clone: The antigen is unknown.

Per the study methods: ImmunoSEQ supplied junction-only sequences lacking quality scores, so filtering was different. The assay was immunoSEQ multiplex PCR, and TCRdb's table has in-frame clones only and misses some. That table furnishes V, J and clone size, whereas the DNA furnished D and trimming. The sample has some 800,000 clones; roughly 92% are singletons. Naive CD8 cells comprised CD45RO-negative, CCR7-positively selected cells, excluding terminally differentiated effector memory CD45RA+ cells. In germline, CDR1 is SEHNR, CDR2 FQNEAQ (reference sequence). Trimming shortened V by 5 bases and J by 4 bases, and 18 bases separated the two germline ends. The CDR3 has 15 residues.

The clonotype was recovered from a young man in good health. The chain combines TRBV7-9 with TRBJ2-7; D gene ambiguous. What was sequenced was naive CD8+ T cells sorted from blood. CDR3 loop: CASSGRTLAEYEQYF. The CDR3 region has the DNA TGTGCCAGCAGCGGCAGGACGTTGGCTGAATACGAGCAGTACTTC.